These 2 T cell receptor beta chains originate from one sample sequenced in a study of OX40 agonist ivuxolimab in advanced cancers. The data were produced by immunoSEQ multiplex PCR, yet TCRdb's version contains in-frame clones alone and is incomplete. The data hold under 80,000 clones, with around 87% observed a single time. The sequencing here drew on CD4+ or CD8+ T cells sorted from blood, taken in a trial of the OX40 agonist ivuxolimab. The origin of the receptors is an adult with an advanced solid tumor such as melanoma, head and neck, liver or kidney cancer.

This clone came up once. The gene calls are TRBV6-1 and TRBJ2-7; TRBD1 might be the D (5 bases). Per germline, CDR1 MNHNS and CDR2 SASEGT. The CDR3 sequence is 14 residues long. Between the trimmed V and J ends, which lost 4 bases and 3 bases, there was a span of 13 bases. The CDR3 loop is CASSVTGLGYEQYF. The CDR3 nucleotides read TGTGCCAGCAGTGTAACAGGTCTTGGCTACGAGCAGTACTTC.

This rearrangement joins TRBV20-1 to TRBJ2-5; no clear D. The CDR3 has 11 amino acids. CDR1 is DFQATT and CDR2 is SNEGSKA in the germline V gene (reference sequence). V lost 3 bases and J lost 5, with 7 bases in between. The CDR3 coding sequence is TGCAGTGCTAGTAGCTGGGAGACCCAGTACTTC. Its translation is CSASSWETQYF.